This TCR beta chain was recovered during a study of spatial heterogeneity in lung cancer. The V and J ends lost 6 bases and 7 bases, in that order; junction bases with no gene match: 7. The CDR3 has 14 residues. One entry per CDR3 protein, called by TCRdb with MiXCR from the 5' RACE reads. The sample shows roughly 48,000 distinct CDR3 sequences, roughly 5.7% of them seen only once. Findings and limits, study-wide: In blood, ubiquitous expanded tumor TCRs appeared more at resection than follow-up.

Time point of the sample: sample taken at primary tumor resection. Tumor, nontumor lung or frozen PBMC supplied whole RNA, sequenced without sorting. This clonotype was detected many times. Its matching antigen is unknown. The rearrangement links TRBV12-3 or TRBV12-4 to TRBJ1-4, with TRBD1 matching over 8 bases. This clonotype was obtained from a male donor with early-stage non-small cell lung cancer. This specimen was PBMCs, taken at surgery. This chain's CDR3 is CASSQTGAGEKLFF. The CDR3 bases are TGTGCCAGCAGCCAGACAGGGGCGGGTGAAAAACTGTTTTTT.